The T cell receptor beta chain under discussion was sequenced for a study of regulatory dendritic cells for organ transplantation. This clone was detected once. What it binds is unknown. Sorted subsets were CFSE-labeled and cultured approximately 5 days with allogeneic dendritic cells. Trimming removed 7 bases at V and 5 bases at J, with 8 bases between. CDR1 is MDHEN, CDR2 SYDVKM, per germline. The CDR3 totals 11 residues. Data came from immunoSEQ multiplex PCR; TCRdb stores just in-frame clones and leaves some out. The sample carries some 11,000 clones, approximately 79% recorded once. V gene TRBV28 combines with J gene TRBJ1-1; no clear D gene. The source of this sequence is a human donor in good health. Sequences were obtained from naive CD8+ T cells from blood cultured with regulatory dendritic cells. Documented subset: CD45RA+ naive T cells. The CDR3 DNA is TGTGCCAGCAACATCAATACTGAAGCTTTCTTT. As protein: CASNINTEAFF.